This TCR beta chain was obtained from a study of cytomegalovirus exposure and HLA in healthy donors. The V and J ends lost 8 bases and 3 bases, in that order; junction bases with no gene match: 8. Germline assignment: CDR1 MDHEN and CDR2 SYDVKM. This CDR3 contains 14 residues. The repertoire was sequenced with immunoSEQ multiplex PCR; TCRdb's copy has only in-frame clones and lacks some. Of roughly 90,000 clones detected, around 84% appear once; the ten largest clones hold approximately 22%. The clonotype comes from a man between 18 and 29 years old in good health and CMV-seropositive. The chain couples TRBV28 to TRBJ1-2; 8 bases are a match to TRBD1. Specimen: PBMCs. The CDR3 DNA follows: TGTGCCAGCGCACCTCCGACAGGGGACTATGGCTACACCTTC. Protein product: CASAPPTGDYGYTF.